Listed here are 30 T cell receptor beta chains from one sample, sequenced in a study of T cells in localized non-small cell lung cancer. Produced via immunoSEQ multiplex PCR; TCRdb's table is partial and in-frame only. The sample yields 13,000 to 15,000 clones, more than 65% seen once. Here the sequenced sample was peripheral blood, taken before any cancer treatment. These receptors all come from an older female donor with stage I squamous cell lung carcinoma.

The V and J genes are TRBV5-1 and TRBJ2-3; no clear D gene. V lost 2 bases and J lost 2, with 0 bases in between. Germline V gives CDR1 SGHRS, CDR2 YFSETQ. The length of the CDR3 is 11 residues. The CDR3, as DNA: TGCGCCAGCAGCTTCACAGATACGCAGTATTTT. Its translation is CASSFTDTQYF.

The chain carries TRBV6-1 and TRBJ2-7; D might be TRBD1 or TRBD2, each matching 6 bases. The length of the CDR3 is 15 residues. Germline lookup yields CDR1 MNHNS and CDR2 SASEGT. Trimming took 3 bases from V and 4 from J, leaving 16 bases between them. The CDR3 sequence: CASSDLSGAMYEQYF. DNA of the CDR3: TGTGCCAGCAGTGATCTCTCGGGGGCTATGTACGAGCAGTACTTC.

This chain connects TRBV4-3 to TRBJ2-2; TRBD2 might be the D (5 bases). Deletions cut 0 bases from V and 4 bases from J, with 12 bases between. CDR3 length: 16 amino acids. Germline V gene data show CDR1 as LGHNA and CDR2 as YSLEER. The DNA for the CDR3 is TGCGCCAGCAGCCAAGAACGGGGAGTGATCACCGGGGAGCTGTTTTTT. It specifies CASSQERGVITGELFF.

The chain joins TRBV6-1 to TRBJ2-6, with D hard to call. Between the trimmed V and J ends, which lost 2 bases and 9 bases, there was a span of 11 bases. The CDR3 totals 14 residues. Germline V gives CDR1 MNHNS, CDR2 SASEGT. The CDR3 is CASSEQPRVNVLTF. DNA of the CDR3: TGTGCCAGCAGTGAACAGCCACGGGTCAACGTCCTGACTTTC.

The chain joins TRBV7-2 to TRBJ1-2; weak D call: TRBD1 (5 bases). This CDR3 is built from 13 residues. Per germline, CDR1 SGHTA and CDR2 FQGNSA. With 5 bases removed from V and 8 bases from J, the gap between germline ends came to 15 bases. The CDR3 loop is CASSRSLGRGYTF. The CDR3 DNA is TGTGCCAGCAGCCGCTCTTTGGGGCGCGGCTACACCTTC.

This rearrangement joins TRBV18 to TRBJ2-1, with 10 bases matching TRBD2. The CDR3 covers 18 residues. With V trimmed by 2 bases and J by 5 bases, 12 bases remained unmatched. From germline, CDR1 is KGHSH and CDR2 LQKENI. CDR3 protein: CASSPSPHTSGEDNEQFF. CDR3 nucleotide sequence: TGTGCCAGCTCACCATCCCCCCACACTAGCGGGGAGGACAATGAGCAGTTCTTC.

The CDR3 loop reads CASSPRNSALTDTQYF. CDR3 DNA: TGCGCCAGCAGCCCAAGGAACAGCGCTTTAACAGATACGCAGTATTTT. The rearrangement links TRBV5-1 to TRBJ2-3; D not resolved. CDR1 is SGHRS and CDR2 is YFSETQ in the germline V gene. The CDR3 is 16 amino acids. V was clipped by 4 bases and J by 3 bases, with 18 bases between them.

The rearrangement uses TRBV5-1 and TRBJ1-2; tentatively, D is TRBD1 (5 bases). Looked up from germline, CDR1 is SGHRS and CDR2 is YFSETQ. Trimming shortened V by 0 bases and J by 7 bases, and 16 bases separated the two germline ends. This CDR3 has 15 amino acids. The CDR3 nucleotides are TGCGCCAGCAGCTTGGGGAATCAGGGATCTGGTGGCTACACCTTC. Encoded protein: CASSLGNQGSGGYTF.

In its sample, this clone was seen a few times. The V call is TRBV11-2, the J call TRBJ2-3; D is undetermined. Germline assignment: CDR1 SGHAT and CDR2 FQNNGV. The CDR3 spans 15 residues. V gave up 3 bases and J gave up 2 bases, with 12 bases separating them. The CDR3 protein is CASSLSRSHTDTQYF. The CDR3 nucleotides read TGTGCCAGCAGCTTGTCTAGGAGTCACACAGATACGCAGTATTTT.

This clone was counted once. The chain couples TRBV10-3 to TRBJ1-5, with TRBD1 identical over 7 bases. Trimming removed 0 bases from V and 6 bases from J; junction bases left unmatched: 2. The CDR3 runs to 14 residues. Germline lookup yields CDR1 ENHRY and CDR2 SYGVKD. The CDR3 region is CAISESGGGQPQHF. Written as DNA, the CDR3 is TGTGCCATCAGTGAGTCAGGGGGCGGTCAGCCCCAGCATTTT.

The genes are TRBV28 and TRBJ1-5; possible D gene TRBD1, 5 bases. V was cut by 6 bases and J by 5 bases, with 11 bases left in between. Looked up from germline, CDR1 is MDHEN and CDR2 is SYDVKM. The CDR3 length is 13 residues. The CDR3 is CASRWGGDQPQHF. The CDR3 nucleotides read TGTGCCAGCAGGTGGGGGGGAGATCAGCCCCAGCATTTT. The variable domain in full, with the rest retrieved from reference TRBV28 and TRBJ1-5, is DVKVTQSSRYLVKRTGEKVFLECVQDMDHENMFWYRQDPGLGLRLIYFSYDVKMKEKGDIPEGYSVSREKKERFSLILESASTNQTSMYLCASRWGGDQPQHFGDGTRLSIL.

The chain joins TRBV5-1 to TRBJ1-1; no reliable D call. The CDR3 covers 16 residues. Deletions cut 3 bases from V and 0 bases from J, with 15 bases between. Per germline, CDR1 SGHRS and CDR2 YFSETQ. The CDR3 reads CASSSGPGRMNTEAFF. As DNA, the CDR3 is TGCGCCAGCAGCTCCGGTCCCGGACGGATGAACACTGAAGCTTTCTTT. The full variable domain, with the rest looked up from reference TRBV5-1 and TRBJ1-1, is KAGVTQTPRYLIKTRGQQVTLSCSPISGHRSVSWYQQTPGQGLQFLFEYFSETQRNKGNFPGRFSGRQFSNSRSEMNVSTLELGDSALYLCASSSGPGRMNTEAFFGQGTRLTVV.

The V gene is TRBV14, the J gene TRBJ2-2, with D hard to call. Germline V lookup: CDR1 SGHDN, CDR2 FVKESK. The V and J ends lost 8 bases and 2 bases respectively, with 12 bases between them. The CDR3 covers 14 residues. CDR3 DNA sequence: TGTGCCAGCGGGCCGGCCATCAACACCGGGGAGCTGTTTTTT. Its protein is CASGPAINTGELFF.

The CDR3 is CASTQNRANEKLFF. In nucleotides, the CDR3 is TGTGCCAGCACCCAAAACAGGGCTAATGAAAAACTGTTTTTT. The V call is TRBV2, the J call TRBJ1-4, with a tentative D call TRBD1 (6 bases). Germline V CDR1 and CDR2: SNHLY, FYNNEI. The V end was cut by 7 bases, the J end by 3 bases, with 12 bases between. The CDR3 spans 14 residues.

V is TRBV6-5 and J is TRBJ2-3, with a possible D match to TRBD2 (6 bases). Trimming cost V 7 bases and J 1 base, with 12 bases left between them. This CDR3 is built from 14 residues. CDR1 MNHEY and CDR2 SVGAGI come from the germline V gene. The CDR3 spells CASNPSDRTDTQYF. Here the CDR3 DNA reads TGTGCCAGCAACCCTAGCGACCGCACAGATACGCAGTATTTT.

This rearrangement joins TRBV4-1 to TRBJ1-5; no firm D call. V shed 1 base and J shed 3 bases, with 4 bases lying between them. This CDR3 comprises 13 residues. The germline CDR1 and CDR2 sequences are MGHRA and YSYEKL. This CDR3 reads CASSQGPNQPQHF. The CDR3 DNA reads TGCGCCAGCAGCCAAGGACCCAATCAGCCCCAGCATTTT.

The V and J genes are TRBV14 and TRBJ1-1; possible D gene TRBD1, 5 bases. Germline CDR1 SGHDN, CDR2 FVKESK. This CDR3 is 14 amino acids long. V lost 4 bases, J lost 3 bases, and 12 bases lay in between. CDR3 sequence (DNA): TGTGCCAGCAGCCGCGCCAGGGTCGACACTGAAGCTTTCTTT. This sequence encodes CASSRARVDTEAFF.

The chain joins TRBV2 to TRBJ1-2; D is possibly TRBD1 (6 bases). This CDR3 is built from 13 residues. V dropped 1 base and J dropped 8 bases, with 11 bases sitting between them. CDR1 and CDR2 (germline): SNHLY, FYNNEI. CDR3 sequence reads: CASSEDRVEGYTF. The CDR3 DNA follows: TGTGCCAGCAGTGAAGACAGGGTTGAAGGCTACACCTTC.

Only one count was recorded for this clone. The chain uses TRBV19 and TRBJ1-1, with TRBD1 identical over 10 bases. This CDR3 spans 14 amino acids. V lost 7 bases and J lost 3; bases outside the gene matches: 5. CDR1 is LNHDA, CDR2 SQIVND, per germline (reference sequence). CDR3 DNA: TGTGCCAGTACGTTGGGACAGGGGTACACTGAAGCTTTCTTT. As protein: CASTLGQGYTEAFF.

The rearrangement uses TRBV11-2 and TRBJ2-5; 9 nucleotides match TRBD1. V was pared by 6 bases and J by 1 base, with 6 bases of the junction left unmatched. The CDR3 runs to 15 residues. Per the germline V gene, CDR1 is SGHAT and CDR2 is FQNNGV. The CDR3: CASRSPGQGQETQYF. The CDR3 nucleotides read TGTGCCAGCAGATCCCCGGGACAGGGCCAAGAGACCCAGTACTTC.

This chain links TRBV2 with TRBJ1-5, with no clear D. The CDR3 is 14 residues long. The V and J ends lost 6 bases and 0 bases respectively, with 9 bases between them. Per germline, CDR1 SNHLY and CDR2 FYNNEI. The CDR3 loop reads CASRNSYSNQPQHF. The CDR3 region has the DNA TGTGCCAGCAGAAACAGTTATAGCAATCAGCCCCAGCATTTT.

The CDR3 here is CASSKNRGRWSQPQHF. CDR3 DNA sequence: TGTGCCAGTAGTAAAAACAGGGGACGGTGGAGTCAGCCCCAGCATTTT. The V gene is TRBV19, the J gene TRBJ1-5; 7 nucleotides align to TRBD1. The germline CDR1 and CDR2 sequences are LNHDA and SQIVND (reference sequence). The CDR3 has 16 amino acids. J was trimmed by 6 bases and V by 4 bases; bases with no gene match: 12.

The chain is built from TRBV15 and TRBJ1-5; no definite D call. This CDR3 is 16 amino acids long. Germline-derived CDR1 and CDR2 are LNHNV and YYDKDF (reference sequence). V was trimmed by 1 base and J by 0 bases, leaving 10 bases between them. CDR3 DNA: TGTGCCACCAGCAGAGGCAGAGACTATAGCAATCAGCCCCAGCATTTT. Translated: CATSRGRDYSNQPQHF.

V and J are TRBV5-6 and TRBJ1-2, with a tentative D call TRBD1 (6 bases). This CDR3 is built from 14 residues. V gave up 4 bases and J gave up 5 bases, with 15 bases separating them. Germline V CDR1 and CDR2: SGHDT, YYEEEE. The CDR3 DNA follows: TGTGCCAGCAGCCCGGACTTACAGGGTTATGGCTACACCTTC. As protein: CASSPDLQGYGYTF. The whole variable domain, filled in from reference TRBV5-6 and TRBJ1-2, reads DAGVTQSPTHLIKTRGQQVTLRCSPKSGHDTVSWYQQALGQGPQFIFQYYEEEERQRGNFPDRFSGHQFPNYSSELNVNALLLGDSALYLCASSPDLQGYGYTFGSGTRLTVV.

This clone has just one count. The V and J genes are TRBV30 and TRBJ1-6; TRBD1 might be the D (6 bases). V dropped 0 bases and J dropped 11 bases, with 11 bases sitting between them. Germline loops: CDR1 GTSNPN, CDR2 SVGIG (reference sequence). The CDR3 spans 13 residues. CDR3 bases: TGTGCCTGGAGTGTACAGGGAGCAACACCCCTCCACTTT. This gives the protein CAWSVQGATPLHF.

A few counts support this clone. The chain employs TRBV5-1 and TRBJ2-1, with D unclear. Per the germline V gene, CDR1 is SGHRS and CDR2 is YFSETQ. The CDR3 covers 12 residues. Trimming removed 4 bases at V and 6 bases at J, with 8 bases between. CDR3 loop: CASSGNSNEQFF. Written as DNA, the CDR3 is TGCGCCAGCAGCGGCAACAGCAATGAGCAGTTCTTC.

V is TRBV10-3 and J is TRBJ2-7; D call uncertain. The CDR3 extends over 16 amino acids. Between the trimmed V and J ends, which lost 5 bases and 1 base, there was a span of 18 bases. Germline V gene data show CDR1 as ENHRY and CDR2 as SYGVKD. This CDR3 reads CAISYKEAAVSYEQYF. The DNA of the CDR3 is TGTGCCATCAGTTACAAAGAGGCGGCGGTGTCCTACGAGCAGTACTTC.

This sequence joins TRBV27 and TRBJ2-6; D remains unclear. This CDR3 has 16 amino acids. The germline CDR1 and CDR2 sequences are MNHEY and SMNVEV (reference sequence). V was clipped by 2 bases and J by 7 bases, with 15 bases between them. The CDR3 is CASSLPPPGRANVLTF. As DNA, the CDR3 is TGTGCCAGCAGTTTACCCCCCCCGGGCCGCGCCAACGTCCTGACTTTC.

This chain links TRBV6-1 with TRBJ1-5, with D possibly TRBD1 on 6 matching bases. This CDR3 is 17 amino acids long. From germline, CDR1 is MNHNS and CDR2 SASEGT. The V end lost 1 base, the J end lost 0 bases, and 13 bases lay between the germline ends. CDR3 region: CASSEGNRAYSNQPQHF. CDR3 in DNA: TGTGCCAGCAGTGAAGGGAACAGGGCTTATAGCAATCAGCCCCAGCATTTT.

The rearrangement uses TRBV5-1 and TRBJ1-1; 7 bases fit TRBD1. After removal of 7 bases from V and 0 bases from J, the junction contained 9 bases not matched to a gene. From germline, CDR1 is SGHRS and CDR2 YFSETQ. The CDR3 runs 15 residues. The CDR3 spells CASPRQGYLNTEAFF. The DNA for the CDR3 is TGCGCCAGCCCCCGACAGGGATATTTGAACACTGAAGCTTTCTTT.